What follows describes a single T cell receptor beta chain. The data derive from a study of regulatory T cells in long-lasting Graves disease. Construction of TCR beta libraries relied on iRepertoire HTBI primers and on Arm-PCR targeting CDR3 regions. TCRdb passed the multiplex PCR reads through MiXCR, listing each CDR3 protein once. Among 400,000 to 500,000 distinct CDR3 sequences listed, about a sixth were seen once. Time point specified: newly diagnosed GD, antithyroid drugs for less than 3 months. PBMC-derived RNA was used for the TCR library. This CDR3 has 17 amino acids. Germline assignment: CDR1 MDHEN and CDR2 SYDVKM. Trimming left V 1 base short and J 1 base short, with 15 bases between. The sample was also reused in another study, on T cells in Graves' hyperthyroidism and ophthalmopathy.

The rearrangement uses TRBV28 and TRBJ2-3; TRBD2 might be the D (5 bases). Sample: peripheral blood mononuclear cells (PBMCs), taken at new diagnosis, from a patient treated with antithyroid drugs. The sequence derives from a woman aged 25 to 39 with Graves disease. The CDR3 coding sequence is TGTGCCAGCAGTTTATCGCCCACTAGTTTGGGCACAGATACGCAGTATTTT. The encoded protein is CASSLSPTSLGTDTQYF.